Below are 22 T cell receptor beta chains sequenced from a single sample in a study of blood T cell repertoires in COVID-19. This table comes from immunoSEQ multiplex PCR, and its TCRdb copy is limited to in-frame clones, with some not included. In the table there are tens of thousands of clones, about 88% of which are singletons. Sequences were obtained from peripheral blood. The receptors come from a human donor in a cohort sampled during active COVID-19.

The chain has TRBV4-1 and TRBJ2-5; 14 nucleotides line up with TRBD2. The germline V gene has CDR1 MGHRA and CDR2 YSYEKL. The CDR3 runs to 15 residues. V lost 4 bases, J lost 4 bases, and 2 bases stayed unmatched. The CDR3 bases are TGCGCCAGCAGCCCGGGACTAGCGGGAGCAGAGACCCAGTACTTC. The encoded protein is CASSPGLAGAETQYF.

This clone came up once. The rearrangement uses TRBV30 and TRBJ2-5; D is perhaps TRBD1 (5 bases). V was pared by 2 bases and J by 1 base, with 11 bases between. CDR3 length: 14 residues. CDR1 and CDR2 (germline): GTSNPN, SVGIG (reference sequence). The CDR3 coding sequence is TGTGCCTGGAGTAGGGTAGGGGCCCAAGAGACCCAGTACTTC. It is translated as CAWSRVGAQETQYF.

V gene TRBV4-2 combines with J gene TRBJ1-5, with D perhaps matching TRBD1 (6 bases). This CDR3 has 14 residues. Germline CDR1 LGHNA, CDR2 YNFKEQ. V was trimmed by 3 bases and J by 5 bases, leaving 11 bases between them. Written as DNA, the CDR3 is TGTGCCAGCAGCCAGAGGGAGGGGGATCAGCCCCAGCATTTT. Encoded protein: CASSQREGDQPQHF.

The V call is TRBV14, the J call TRBJ2-1; the match to TRBD2 covers 7 bases. The germline V gene has CDR1 SGHDN and CDR2 FVKESK. This CDR3 is 15 amino acids long. With V trimmed by 3 bases and J by 0 bases, 2 bases remained unmatched. CDR3 nucleotides: TGTGCCAGCAGCCACCTAGCGGACTCCTACAATGAGCAGTTCTTC. Its protein is CASSHLADSYNEQFF.

V usage is TRBV20-1 and J usage is TRBJ1-1, with 10 bases fitting TRBD1. The germline gives CDR1 DFQATT, CDR2 SNEGSKA (reference sequence). CDR3 size: 15 residues. With 3 bases clipped from V and 0 bases from J, the junction kept 4 bases outside the gene matches. CDR3 nucleotides: TGCAGTGCTAGTGGGACAGGGGACATGAACACTGAAGCTTTCTTT. This codes for CSASGTGDMNTEAFF.

The V gene is TRBV7-9, the J gene TRBJ1-2; D call uncertain. V was clipped by 0 bases and J by 7 bases, with 9 bases between them. From germline, CDR1 is SEHNR and CDR2 FQNEAQ (reference sequence). This CDR3 has 13 residues. The CDR3 here is CASSLAAAGGYTF. CDR3 nucleotide sequence: TGTGCCAGCAGCTTAGCGGCGGCGGGTGGCTACACCTTC.

V usage is TRBV3-1 (or the pseudogene TRBV3-2) and J usage is TRBJ2-7; TRBD2 aligns across 8 bases. The CDR3 extends over 15 amino acids. The germline V gene has CDR1 LGHDT and CDR2 YNNKEL (reference sequence). The junction had 5 bases not matched to a gene; V was cut back by 4 bases and J by 0 bases. The CDR3 DNA follows: TGTGCCAGCAGCCCAGCGGGGGCCGGCTCCTACGAGCAGTACTTC. Its translation is CASSPAGAGSYEQYF.

This clone was picked up a small number of times. This sequence joins TRBV2 and TRBJ1-1; D remains unclear. Trimming cost V 4 bases and J 1 base, with 10 bases left between them. The CDR3 is made up of 14 amino acids. Per the germline V gene, CDR1 is SNHLY and CDR2 is FYNNEI. The CDR3 is CASSVLTTNTEAFF. Written as DNA, the CDR3 is TGTGCCAGCAGTGTCCTGACAACGAACACTGAAGCTTTCTTT.

This chain connects TRBV3-1 (or the pseudogene TRBV3-2) to TRBJ1-6, with D possibly matching TRBD1 (6 bases). The CDR3 consists of 15 residues. V lost 1 base and J 7 bases, leaving 11 bases between the germline ends. Germline CDR1 is LGHDT and CDR2 is YNNKEL (reference sequence). The CDR3 region is CASSQAGQENSPLHF. The CDR3 nucleotides are TGTGCCAGCAGCCAAGCGGGACAAGAAAATTCACCCCTCCACTTT.

The V call is TRBV25-1, the J call TRBJ2-7; D might be TRBD1 (6 bases). The V end was cut by 0 bases, the J end by 2 bases, with 8 bases between. Germline V CDR1 and CDR2: MGHDK, SYGVNS. This CDR3 has 14 residues. CDR3 bases: TGTGCCAGCAGTGAATACAGGGGCCCCTACGAGCAGTACTTC. Residues: CASSEYRGPYEQYF.

V gene TRBV9 combines with J gene TRBJ1-6; possible D gene TRBD1, 5 bases. Germline loops: CDR1 SGDLS, CDR2 YYNGEE. V was cut by 0 bases and J by 13 bases, with 8 bases left in between. This CDR3 comprises 12 residues. In DNA form, the CDR3 reads TGTGCCAGCAGCGTAGGCACAGGTCCCCTCCACTTT. It is translated as CASSVGTGPLHF.

This chain uses TRBV11-3 with TRBJ2-3; D possibly corresponds to TRBD1 (6 bases). Trimming left V 5 bases short and J 4 bases short, with 13 bases between. Germline CDR1 SGHNT, CDR2 YENEEA. The CDR3 has 14 amino acids. CDR3 DNA: TGTGCCAGCAGCGCCCCGGGACAACCAGATACGCAGTATTTT. Amino acid sequence: CASSAPGQPDTQYF.

The rearrangement links TRBV11-2 to TRBJ2-7; tentative D call: TRBD1 (6 bases). Trimming stripped 3 bases from V and 2 bases from J, with 14 bases between. Per germline, CDR1 SGHAT and CDR2 FQNNGV. CDR3 length: 15 amino acids. This CDR3 is CASSFPTGPTYEQYF. The CDR3 DNA is TGTGCCAGCAGCTTCCCGACAGGCCCCACCTACGAGCAGTACTTC.

The J gene is TRBJ2-2, the V gene TRBV5-1, with 10 positions matching TRBD1. Trimming at V came to 4 bases and at J to 2 bases, leaving 5 bases not matched to a gene. Germline-derived CDR1 and CDR2 are SGHRS and YFSETQ. This CDR3 spans 16 amino acids. The CDR3 DNA sequence: TGCGCCAGCAGCCACGACAGGGGGCTTAACACCGGGGAGCTGTTTTTT. Protein sequence: CASSHDRGLNTGELFF.

The chain joins TRBV5-6 to TRBJ2-1; 8 bases agree with TRBD1. V gave up 3 bases and J gave up 8 bases; unmatched junction bases: 13. Per the germline V gene, CDR1 is SGHDT and CDR2 is YYEEEE. The CDR3 is 16 residues long. The CDR3 here is CASSSIYRGEVDEQFF. Written as DNA, the CDR3 is TGTGCCAGCAGCTCCATCTACAGGGGGGAGGTGGATGAGCAGTTCTTC.

The chain combines TRBV5-1 with TRBJ1-5; no reliable D call. The CDR3 spans 13 residues. V lost 4 bases, J lost 2 bases, and 7 bases lay in between. Germline-derived CDR1 and CDR2 are SGHRS and YFSETQ. This chain's CDR3 is CASSASGNQPQHF. In DNA form, the CDR3 reads TGCGCCAGCAGCGCTAGCGGCAATCAGCCCCAGCATTTT.

This sequence joins TRBV20-1 and TRBJ2-7; weak D call: TRBD2 (5 bases). Trimming took off 4 bases at V and 4 bases at J, with 8 bases between the two ends. Germline assignment: CDR1 DFQATT and CDR2 SNEGSKA (reference sequence). This CDR3 spans 11 amino acids. This CDR3 reads CSATGEYEQYF. The CDR3, as DNA: TGCAGTGCTACTGGGGAGTACGAGCAGTACTTC.

The chain couples TRBV19 to TRBJ2-3; 9 bases map to TRBD1. CDR1 is LNHDA and CDR2 is SQIVND in the germline V gene (reference sequence). The CDR3 contains 16 residues. J lost 2 bases, V lost 5 bases, and 8 bases had no gene match. The CDR3 reads CASSSGTGTYTDTQYF. The CDR3 coding sequence is TGTGCCAGTAGTTCAGGGACAGGGACTTACACAGATACGCAGTATTTT.

J is TRBJ2-3 and V is TRBV3-1 (or the pseudogene TRBV3-2); D perhaps matches TRBD2 (5 bases). The CDR3 covers 13 residues. V shed 2 bases and J shed 6 bases, with 9 bases lying between them. Looked up from germline, CDR1 is LGHDT and CDR2 is YNNKEL (reference sequence). DNA of the CDR3: TGTGCCAGCAGCCAAATCCAGCGGGATACGCAGTATTTT. The encoded protein is CASSQIQRDTQYF.

CDR3 in amino acids: CASSFSTDYEQYF. The DNA of the CDR3 is TGTGCCAGCAGTTTTTCGACAGACTACGAGCAGTACTTC. V usage is TRBV12-3 or TRBV12-4 and J usage is TRBJ2-7, with D possibly TRBD1 on 5 matching bases. This CDR3 contains 13 residues. V dropped 3 bases and J dropped 3 bases, with 9 bases sitting between them.

With respect to this clone: A read error may produce the germline difference seen at one junction end. The gene calls are TRBV3-1 (or the pseudogene TRBV3-2) and TRBJ2-1; 7 bases map to TRBD2. The CDR3 covers 12 residues. Per germline, CDR1 LGHDT and CDR2 YNNKEL (reference sequence). The CDR3 DNA is TGTGCCAGCAGCCAAGTGGGGGGGAACGCCATCTTC. As protein: CASSQVGGNAIF.

This clone was seen a few times. The V call is TRBV6-2 or TRBV6-3, the J call TRBJ1-1, with D hard to call. The V and J ends lost 5 bases and 5 bases respectively, with 12 bases between them. The CDR3 totals 13 residues. The germline gives CDR1 MNHEY, CDR2 SVGEGT. The CDR3 is CASSPGRETEAFF. CDR3 bases: TGTGCCAGCAGTCCCGGGAGAGAGACTGAAGCTTTCTTT.